This T cell receptor beta chain was recorded in a study of a mutant IDH1 vaccine in newly diagnosed glioma. Profiled with immunoSEQ multiplex PCR; TCRdb holds only in-frame clones, not every one. This table has tens of thousands of clones, about 80% appearing once. Germline V CDR1 and CDR2: PRHDT, FYEKMQ (reference sequence). Between the trimmed V and J ends, which lost 6 bases and 7 bases, there was a span of 8 bases. The CDR3 consists of 11 residues. Remarks on this clone: Its target is not known.

As for time point: week 5, during vaccination. Topical imiquimod was applied with each vaccine dose, which held 300 ug of mutant IDH1 20-mer peptide. The rearrangement joins TRBV13 to TRBJ2-3, with D possibly being TRBD2 (6 bases). The origin of this receptor is a man in his thirties or forties with glioma. Sequencing used PBMCs, obtained from a glioma patient whose treatment included an IDH1 peptide vaccine. The CDR3 sequence is CASRGGNTQYF. The CDR3 DNA reads as TGTGCCAGCAGAGGAGGGAATACGCAGTATTTT.